What follows are 30 T cell receptor beta chains derived from one specimen sequenced in a study of blood T cell repertoires in COVID-19 (dated by TCRdb to the early 2020s). Receptor libraries were prepared by the immunoSEQ multiplex PCR assay. TCRdb retrieved this table from immuneACCESS and kept in-frame rearrangements only. Not all clones are present; in checked studies, unresolved V genes account for under half, and no reason is known for the remainder. The sample has fewer than 250,000 clones on record, about nine tenths of them singletons. Approximately 1% of the sample is held by the ten biggest clonotypes. Source material: peripheral blood. The receptors derive from a young man with acute or convalescent COVID-19.

The rearrangement links TRBV28 to TRBJ2-4, with 12 bases matching TRBD2. From germline, CDR1 is MDHEN and CDR2 SYDVKM. V was clipped by 3 bases and J by 0 bases; unmatched bases: 6. This CDR3 has 18 residues. Written as DNA, the CDR3 is TGTGCCAGCAGTTTTCGTACTAGCGGGAGGTCAGCCAAAAACATTCAGTACTTC. Translating it yields CASSFRTSGRSAKNIQYF.

This chain connects TRBV3-1 (or the pseudogene TRBV3-2) to TRBJ1-6, with TRBD1 as a possible D gene (5 bases). Germline V lookup: CDR1 LGHDT, CDR2 YNNKEL (reference sequence). V was shortened by 4 bases and J by 9 bases, with 13 bases between the two germline ends. The CDR3 sequence is 14 residues long. The CDR3 loop is CASSLAGGGSPLHF. The DNA of the CDR3 is TGTGCCAGCAGCCTCGCTGGGGGGGGTTCACCCCTCCACTTT.

The rearrangement links TRBV3-1 (or the pseudogene TRBV3-2) to TRBJ2-1; 9 bases map to TRBD1. Germline CDR1 LGHDT, CDR2 YNNKEL (reference sequence). CDR3 length: 14 amino acids. J gave up 2 bases and V 6 bases, and 2 bases lay outside the gene matches. The CDR3 region has the DNA TGTGCCAGCAGAACAGGGGGCGCCTACAATGAGCAGTTCTTC. Translated: CASRTGGAYNEQFF.

This chain uses TRBV5-4 with TRBJ2-7; a weak D match, TRBD2 (6 bases). With 4 bases removed from V and 4 bases from J, the gap between germline ends came to 18 bases. Germline V gene lookup returns CDR1 SGHNT and CDR2 YYREEE (reference sequence). The CDR3 has 15 amino acids. The CDR3 sequence: CASSPTGGKPYEQYF. CDR3 DNA: TGTGCCAGCAGCCCCACTGGAGGGAAGCCTTACGAGCAGTACTTC.

The chain is built from TRBV6-6 and TRBJ2-7; TRBD2 agrees at 7 bases. Germline V gene lookup returns CDR1 MNHNY and CDR2 SVGAGI (reference sequence). The CDR3 totals 15 residues. Unmatched junction bases numbered 12, after V lost 6 bases and J lost 4 bases. For the CDR3, the DNA is TGTGCCAGCAGCCTTCCGCGGCGGGAGCGGTACGAGCAGTACTTC. Protein: CASSLPRRERYEQYF.

The rearrangement uses TRBV5-8 and TRBJ2-1, with TRBD2 matching 8 bases. The trim removed 4 bases at V and 4 bases at J, leaving 7 bases unmatched. The germline gives CDR1 SGHTS, CDR2 YDEGEE. The CDR3 covers 15 residues. The CDR3 loop is CASSPIGGGYNEQFF. For the CDR3, the DNA is TGTGCCAGCAGCCCGATTGGCGGGGGGTACAATGAGCAGTTCTTC.

Only one count was recorded for this clone. V and J are TRBV9 and TRBJ2-5, with 8 bases matching TRBD1. CDR3 length: 14 amino acids. With 2 bases clipped from V and 5 bases from J, the junction kept 5 bases outside the gene matches. Germline CDR1 SGDLS, CDR2 YYNGEE. The CDR3 reads CASSVGQGGETQYF. CDR3 in DNA: TGTGCCAGCAGCGTCGGACAGGGCGGGGAGACCCAGTACTTC.

This clone was detected only a few times. The V call is TRBV6-1, the J call TRBJ1-5, with 10 positions matching TRBD1. This CDR3 contains 15 residues. Trimming at V came to 3 bases and at J to 6 bases, leaving 5 bases not matched to a gene. Germline V gives CDR1 MNHNS, CDR2 SASEGT. The CDR3 is CASSETGGAGQPQHF. The DNA for the CDR3 is TGTGCCAGCAGTGAGACAGGGGGCGCGGGTCAGCCCCAGCATTTT.

This clone was seen only a few times. The J gene is TRBJ2-7, the V gene TRBV4-2, with 7 bases identical to TRBD1. This CDR3 is built from 15 residues. The ends lost 1 base at V and 3 bases at J; junction bases unmatched: 6. Germline V gene data show CDR1 as LGHNA and CDR2 as YNFKEQ. The CDR3 spells CASSQGTAGGYEQYF. In DNA, the CDR3 is TGTGCCAGCAGCCAAGGCACGGCAGGGGGCTACGAGCAGTACTTC.

This clone appeared once. The V call is TRBV19, the J call TRBJ1-1; 7 nucleotides align to TRBD1. The CDR3 is 16 residues long. Germline assignment: CDR1 LNHDA and CDR2 SQIVND (reference sequence). J was trimmed by 1 base and V by 7 bases; bases with no gene match: 12. The DNA for the CDR3 is TGTGCCAGTATAGTCCACCACAGGGGATGGAACACTGAAGCTTTCTTT. This codes for CASIVHHRGWNTEAFF.

V usage is TRBV6-5 and J usage is TRBJ1-2, with TRBD1 matching 7 bases. The CDR3 covers 14 residues. The V segment lost 5 bases and the J segment 6 bases; nucleotides outside the gene matches: 9. Per germline, CDR1 MNHEY and CDR2 SVGAGI. The CDR3 region is CASSQYDRVDGYTF. The DNA for the CDR3 is TGTGCCAGCAGTCAATATGACAGGGTTGATGGCTACACCTTC.

The chain has TRBV5-1 and TRBJ1-2; D is uncertain. This CDR3 spans 14 amino acids. Trimming shortened V by 4 bases and J by 0 bases, and 10 bases separated the two germline ends. Germline lookup yields CDR1 SGHRS and CDR2 YFSETQ. Written as DNA, the CDR3 is TGCGCCAGCAGCGCGGACTGGTCTAACTATGGCTACACCTTC. This encodes CASSADWSNYGYTF.

For the CDR3, the DNA is TGTGCCAGTAGGGTAGCGGGAGGTAATGAGCAGTTCTTC. It codes for CASRVAGGNEQFF. This chain links TRBV19 with TRBJ2-1, with TRBD2 matching 10 bases. This CDR3 contains 13 residues. Trimming took 6 bases from V and 7 from J; bases not matched to a gene: 3. CDR1 and CDR2 (germline): LNHDA, SQIVND (reference sequence).

The chain is built from TRBV24-1 and TRBJ2-1, with 10 bases identical to TRBD1. V trimming: 2 bases; J trimming: 6 bases; junction bases outside the gene matches: 3. Germline CDR1 reads KGHDR; CDR2 reads SFDVKD. This CDR3 region has 15 residues. CDR3 sequence (DNA): TGTGCCACCAGTGATTCCGGGACAGGGGCCAATGAGCAGTTCTTC. Its protein is CATSDSGTGANEQFF.

J is TRBJ1-1 and V is TRBV19; 8 nucleotides match TRBD1. This CDR3 comprises 15 residues. J was trimmed by 4 bases and V by 5 bases; bases with no gene match: 9. Germline V lookup: CDR1 LNHDA, CDR2 SQIVND (reference sequence). The CDR3 nucleotides are TGTGCCAGTAGTGAGCCCGGGACAGGTTTCACTGAAGCTTTCTTT. Its protein is CASSEPGTGFTEAFF. The whole variable domain, remainder taken from reference TRBV19 and TRBJ1-1, is DGGITQSPKYLFRKEGQNVTLSCEQNLNHDAMYWYRQDPGQGLRLIYYSQIVNDFQKGDIAEGYSVSREKKESFPLTVTSAQKNPTAFYLCASSEPGTGFTEAFFGQGTRLTVV.

The chain carries TRBV10-2 and TRBJ2-7; D might be TRBD2 (5 bases). Germline V gene sequence: CDR1 WSHSY, CDR2 SAAADI. The V gene lost 7 bases and the J gene lost 6 bases, with 25 bases spanning the gap. The CDR3 spans 16 residues. DNA for the CDR3: TGCGCCAGCACCAAAAACAAAGCTGAAAAAGAGGGCGAGCAGTACTTC. Amino acids: CASTKNKAEKEGEQYF.

In its sample, this clone was seen once. This chain joins TRBV5-4 and TRBJ2-3; maybe TRBD2 (6 bases). Per the germline V gene, CDR1 is SGHNT and CDR2 is YYREEE (reference sequence). There are 18 residues in the CDR3. The V end was cut by 4 bases, the J end by 0 bases, with 21 bases between. CDR3 protein: CASSVIRGSVLSTDTQYF. CDR3 sequence (DNA): TGTGCCAGCAGCGTCATACGGGGGTCGGTTTTAAGCACAGATACGCAGTATTTT. Combining the CDR3 with reference TRBV5-4 and TRBJ2-3 gives the whole variable domain ETGVTQSPTHLIKTRGQQVTLRCSSQSGHNTVSWYQQALGQGPQFIFQYYREEENGRGNFPPRFSGLQFPNYSSELNVNALELDDSALYLCASSVIRGSVLSTDTQYFGPGTRLTVL.

J is TRBJ1-4 and V is TRBV7-3; D is perhaps TRBD1 (6 bases). The ends were cut back, 5 bases at V and 4 bases at J, with 14 bases in the middle. The length of the CDR3 is 15 residues. In germline, CDR1 is SGHTA, CDR2 FQGTGA. The CDR3 protein is CASSPGQLRNEKLFF. In DNA, the CDR3 is TGTGCCAGCAGCCCCGGACAGCTTCGTAATGAAAAACTGTTTTTT.

The chain couples TRBV2 to TRBJ1-2; 10 bases match TRBD1. The length of the CDR3 is 15 residues. Germline V gene lookup returns CDR1 SNHLY and CDR2 FYNNEI. The V segment lost 4 bases and the J segment 2 bases; nucleotides outside the gene matches: 4. The CDR3 region has the DNA TGTGCCAGCAGTGCTTTGGGACAGGGGAACTATGGCTACACCTTC. Translation gives CASSALGQGNYGYTF.

The rearrangement uses TRBV10-3 and TRBJ2-1, with 7 bases that match TRBD1. J lost 0 bases, V lost 7 bases, and 3 bases had no gene match. The germline gives CDR1 ENHRY, CDR2 SYGVKD. The CDR3 spans 14 residues. CDR3 residues: CAIMDRSSYNEQFF. The CDR3 DNA is TGTGCCATCATGGACAGGTCCTCCTACAATGAGCAGTTCTTC.

This clone came up once. This chain links TRBV7-2 with TRBJ1-6; D unclear. The CDR3 length is 14 residues. Trimming stripped 2 bases from V and 5 bases from J, with 7 bases between. The germline gives CDR1 SGHTA, CDR2 FQGNSA. The CDR3 sequence: CASSLTADNSPLHF. CDR3 DNA: TGTGCCAGCAGCTTAACCGCGGATAATTCACCCCTCCACTTT.

The genes are TRBV9 and TRBJ2-3, with 12 bases aligning to TRBD2. Per the germline V gene, CDR1 is SGDLS and CDR2 is YYNGEE. The CDR3 has 17 amino acids. After removal of 3 bases from V and 5 bases from J, the junction contained 10 bases not matched to a gene. CDR3 in amino acids: CASSGGTSGWGRDTQYF. The CDR3, as DNA: TGTGCCAGCAGCGGGGGGACTAGCGGGTGGGGTCGAGATACGCAGTATTTT.

The gene calls are TRBV9 and TRBJ2-1; TRBD2 matches at 7 bases. The CDR3 is made up of 14 amino acids. The J segment lost 5 bases and the V segment lost 6 bases, leaving 8 bases of the junction unmatched. Looked up from germline, CDR1 is SGDLS and CDR2 is YYNGEE. This chain's CDR3 is CASTPGAGHNEQFF. CDR3 nucleotide sequence: TGTGCCAGCACCCCTGGAGCGGGACACAATGAGCAGTTCTTC.

This chain uses TRBV14 with TRBJ2-3, with 8 nucleotides matching TRBD1. Germline-derived CDR1 and CDR2 are SGHDN and FVKESK. The CDR3 totals 16 residues. V dropped 5 bases and J dropped 5; count of bases not matched to a gene: 12. CDR3 protein: CASSSRTGMRKDTQYF. CDR3 bases: TGTGCCAGCAGCTCCCGGACAGGGATGCGAAAAGATACGCAGTATTTT.

The rearrangement links TRBV28 to TRBJ1-5; D remains unclear. Germline CDR1 reads MDHEN; CDR2 reads SYDVKM. Between the trimmed V and J ends, which lost 7 bases and 3 bases, there was a span of 16 bases. The CDR3 length is 15 residues. CDR3 DNA: TGTGCCAGCACCCCGTCGAAGGACTACAATCAGCCCCAGCATTTT. The encoded protein is CASTPSKDYNQPQHF.

This sequence joins TRBV6-6 and TRBJ1-2, with D maybe TRBD1 (5 bases). The CDR3 runs 15 residues. V was trimmed by 7 bases and J by 4 bases, leaving 19 bases between them. CDR1 is MNHNY, CDR2 SVGAGI, per germline (reference sequence). The CDR3 is CASTTKVSGLYGYTF. DNA for the CDR3: TGTGCCAGCACCACAAAGGTTTCGGGACTCTATGGCTACACCTTC.

This chain joins TRBV27 and TRBJ1-5; D is unresolved. The germline gives CDR1 MNHEY, CDR2 SMNVEV (reference sequence). The length of the CDR3 is 14 residues. V dropped 3 bases and J dropped 1 base, with 7 bases sitting between them. This CDR3 is CASSFFGSNQPQHF. The CDR3 DNA reads TGTGCCAGCAGTTTTTTCGGGAGCAATCAGCCCCAGCATTTT.

A word on this clone: It is unclear where the CDR3 begins or ends on the DNA, so no DNA is shown, and the CDR3 is as TCRdb lists it. The CDR3 is CASRGGMTMATPSSGYTF. J is TRBJ1-2 and V is TRBV5-1. The CDR3 region is 18 residues in length, termini included. Germline-derived CDR1 and CDR2 are SGHRS and YFSETQ.

The V call is TRBV5-6, the J call TRBJ2-1; tentatively, D is TRBD2 (6 bases). The CDR3 totals 15 residues. V was trimmed by 6 bases and J by 7 bases, leaving 20 bases between them. The germline gives CDR1 SGHDT, CDR2 YYEEEE. CDR3 sequence reads: CASKGGTGAGNEQFF. The DNA of the CDR3 is TGTGCCAGCAAGGGAGGAACAGGAGCCGGGAATGAGCAGTTCTTC.

This clone was picked up one time. The V gene is TRBV9, the J gene TRBJ1-1; possibly TRBD1 for D (6 bases). Germline values: CDR1 SGDLS, CDR2 YYNGEE. The CDR3 covers 13 residues. The V end lost 4 bases, the J end lost 3 bases, and 10 bases lay between the germline ends. The CDR3 here is CASSPGDDTEAFF. The CDR3 nucleotides read TGTGCCAGCAGCCCAGGGGATGACACTGAAGCTTTCTTT. Based on the CDR3 plus reference TRBV9 and TRBJ1-1, the full variable domain is DSGVTQTPKHLITATGQRVTLRCSPRSGDLSVYWYQQSLDQGLQFLIQYYNGEERAKGNILERFSAQQFPDLHSELNLSSLELGDSALYFCASSPGDDTEAFFGQGTRLTVV.